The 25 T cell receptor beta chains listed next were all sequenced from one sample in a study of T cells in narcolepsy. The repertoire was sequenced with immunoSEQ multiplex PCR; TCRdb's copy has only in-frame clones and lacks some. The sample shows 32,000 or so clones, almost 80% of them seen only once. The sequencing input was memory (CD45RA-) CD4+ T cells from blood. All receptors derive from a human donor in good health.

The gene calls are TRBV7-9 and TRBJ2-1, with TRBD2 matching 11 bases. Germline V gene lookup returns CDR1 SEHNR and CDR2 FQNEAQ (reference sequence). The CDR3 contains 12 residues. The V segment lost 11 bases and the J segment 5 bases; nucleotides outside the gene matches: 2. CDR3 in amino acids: CAGGLADNEQFF. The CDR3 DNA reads TGTGCCGGGGGACTAGCGGACAATGAGCAGTTCTTC.

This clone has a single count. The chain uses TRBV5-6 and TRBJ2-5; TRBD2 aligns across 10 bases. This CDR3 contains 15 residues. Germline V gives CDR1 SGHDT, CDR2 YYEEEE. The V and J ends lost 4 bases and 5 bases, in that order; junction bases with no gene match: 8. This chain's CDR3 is CASSPIAGGRETQYF. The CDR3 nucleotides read TGTGCCAGCAGCCCAATAGCGGGAGGAAGGGAGACCCAGTACTTC.

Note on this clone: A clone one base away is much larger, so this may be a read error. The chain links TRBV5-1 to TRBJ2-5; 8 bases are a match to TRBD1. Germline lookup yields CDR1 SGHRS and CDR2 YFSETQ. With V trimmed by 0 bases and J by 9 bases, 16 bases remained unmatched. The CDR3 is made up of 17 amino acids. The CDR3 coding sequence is TGCGCCAGCAGCTTGGAGGTGAGGGCAGGGGGCTATGAGGCCCAGTACTTC. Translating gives CASSLEVRAGGYEAQYF.

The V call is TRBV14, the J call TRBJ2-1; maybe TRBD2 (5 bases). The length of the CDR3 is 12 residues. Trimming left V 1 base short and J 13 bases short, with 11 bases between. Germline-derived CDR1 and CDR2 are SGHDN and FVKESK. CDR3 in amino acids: CASSQARVEQFF. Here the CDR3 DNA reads TGTGCCAGCAGCCAAGCGCGGGTAGAACAGTTCTTC.

Here the CDR3 reads CASSLAPAGSNYGYTF. The DNA of the CDR3 is TGTGCCAGCAGCTTAGCTCCTGCGGGATCAAACTATGGCTACACCTTC. This chain uses TRBV7-9 with TRBJ1-2, with D unclear. CDR1 and CDR2 from the germline V gene are SEHNR and FQNEAQ (reference sequence). The CDR3 has 16 residues. Between the trimmed V and J ends, which lost 0 bases and 2 bases, there was a span of 13 bases.

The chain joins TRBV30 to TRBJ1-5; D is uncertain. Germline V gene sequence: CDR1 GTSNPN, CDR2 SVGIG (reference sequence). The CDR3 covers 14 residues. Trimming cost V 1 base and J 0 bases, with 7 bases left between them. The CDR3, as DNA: TGTGCCTGGAGTGCGGGCTATAGCAATCAGCCCCAGCATTTT. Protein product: CAWSAGYSNQPQHF.

The CDR3 sequence: CASSPGGGPYEQYF. CDR3 DNA sequence: TGTGCCAGCAGCCCCGGGGGGGGCCCCTACGAGCAGTACTTC. V and J are TRBV11-3 and TRBJ2-7, with 8 bases lining up with TRBD2. CDR3 size: 14 residues. Unmatched junction bases numbered 5, after V lost 5 bases and J lost 2 bases. Germline-derived CDR1 and CDR2 are SGHNT and YENEEA.

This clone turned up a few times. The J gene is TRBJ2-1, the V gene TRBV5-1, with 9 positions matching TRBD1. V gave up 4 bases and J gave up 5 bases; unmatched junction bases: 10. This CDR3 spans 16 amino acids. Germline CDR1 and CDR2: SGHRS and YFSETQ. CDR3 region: CASSPPGTGWDNEQFF. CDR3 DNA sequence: TGCGCCAGCAGCCCCCCCGGGACAGGGTGGGACAATGAGCAGTTCTTC.

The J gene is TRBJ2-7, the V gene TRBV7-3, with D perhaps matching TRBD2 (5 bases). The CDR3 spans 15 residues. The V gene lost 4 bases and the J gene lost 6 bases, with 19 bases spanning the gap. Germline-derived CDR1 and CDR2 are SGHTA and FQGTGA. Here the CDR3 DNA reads TGTGCCAGCAGCTCCCATCCGACCCCGGCGGGCGAGCAGTACTTC. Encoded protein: CASSSHPTPAGEQYF.

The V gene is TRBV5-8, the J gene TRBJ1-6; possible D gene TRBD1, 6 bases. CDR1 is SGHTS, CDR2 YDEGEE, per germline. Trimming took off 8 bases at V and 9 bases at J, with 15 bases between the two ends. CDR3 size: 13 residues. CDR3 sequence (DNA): TGTGCCAGTTTTCCGGGGGCTGGTTCACCCCTCCACTTT. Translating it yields CASFPGAGSPLHF.

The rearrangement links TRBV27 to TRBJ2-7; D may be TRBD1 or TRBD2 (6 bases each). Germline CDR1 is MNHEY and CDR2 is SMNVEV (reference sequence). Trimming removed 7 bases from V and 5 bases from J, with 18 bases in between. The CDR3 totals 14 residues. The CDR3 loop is CASTPRRGAHEQYF. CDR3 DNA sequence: TGTGCCAGCACCCCTAGGAGGGGGGCCCACGAGCAGTACTTC.

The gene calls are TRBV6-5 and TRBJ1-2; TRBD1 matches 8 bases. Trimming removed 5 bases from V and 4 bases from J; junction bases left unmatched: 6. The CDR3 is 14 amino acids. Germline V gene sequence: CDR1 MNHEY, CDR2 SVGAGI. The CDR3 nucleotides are TGTGCCAGCAGTCCTGGACAGGGAATCTATGGCTACACCTTC. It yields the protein CASSPGQGIYGYTF.

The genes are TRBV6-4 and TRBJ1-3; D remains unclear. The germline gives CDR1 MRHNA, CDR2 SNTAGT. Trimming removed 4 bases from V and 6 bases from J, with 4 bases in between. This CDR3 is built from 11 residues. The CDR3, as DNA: TGTGCCAGCAGTGCAGAAAACACCATATATTTT. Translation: CASSAENTIYF.

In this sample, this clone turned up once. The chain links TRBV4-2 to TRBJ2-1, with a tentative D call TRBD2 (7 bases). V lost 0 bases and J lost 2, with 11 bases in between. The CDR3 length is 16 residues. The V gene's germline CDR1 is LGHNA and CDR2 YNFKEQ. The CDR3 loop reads CASSQEWGGPYNEQFF. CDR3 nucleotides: TGTGCCAGCAGCCAAGAGTGGGGGGGGCCCTACAATGAGCAGTTCTTC.

Written as DNA, the CDR3 is TGTGCCAGCAGCGTCGGCCAGGGCAACTATGGCTACACCTTC. Its protein is CASSVGQGNYGYTF. The V gene is TRBV9, the J gene TRBJ1-2, with a weak D call TRBD1 (5 bases). Trimming removed 2 bases from V and 2 bases from J, with 10 bases in between. The germline gives CDR1 SGDLS, CDR2 YYNGEE. CDR3 length: 14 amino acids.

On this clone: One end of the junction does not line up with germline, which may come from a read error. The CDR3 region has the DNA TGTGCCAGCAGTCCCAGGGACTACGGCTACACCTTC. It translates to CASSPRDYGYTF. The chain recombines TRBV28 with TRBJ1-2; TRBD1 is a possible D gene (5 bases). The germline V gene has CDR1 MDHEN and CDR2 SYDVKM. This CDR3 has 12 residues.

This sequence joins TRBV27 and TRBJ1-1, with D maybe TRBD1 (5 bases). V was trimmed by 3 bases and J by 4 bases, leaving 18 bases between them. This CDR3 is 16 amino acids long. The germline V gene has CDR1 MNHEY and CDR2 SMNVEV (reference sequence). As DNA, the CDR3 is TGTGCCAGCAGTTTGCTTACGTTGGGGCGGGTCACTGAAGCTTTCTTT. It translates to CASSLLTLGRVTEAFF.

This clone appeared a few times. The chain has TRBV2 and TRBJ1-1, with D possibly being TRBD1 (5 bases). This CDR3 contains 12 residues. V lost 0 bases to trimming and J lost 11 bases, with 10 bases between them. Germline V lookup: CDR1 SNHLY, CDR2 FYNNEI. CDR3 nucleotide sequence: TGTGCCAGCAGTGAAGCAGCAGGGTGGGCTTTCTTT. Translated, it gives CASSEAAGWAFF.

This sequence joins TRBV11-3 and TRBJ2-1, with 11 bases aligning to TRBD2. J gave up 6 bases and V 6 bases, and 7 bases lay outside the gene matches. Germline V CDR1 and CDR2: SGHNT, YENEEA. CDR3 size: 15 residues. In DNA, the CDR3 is TGTGCCAGCAGAGCCGCGACTAGCGGGGTCAATGAGCAGTTCTTC. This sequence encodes CASRAATSGVNEQFF.

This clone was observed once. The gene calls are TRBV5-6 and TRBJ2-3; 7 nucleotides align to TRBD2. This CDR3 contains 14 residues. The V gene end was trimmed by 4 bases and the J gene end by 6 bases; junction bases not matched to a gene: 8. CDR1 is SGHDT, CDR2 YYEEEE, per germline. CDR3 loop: CASSRGLGADTQYF. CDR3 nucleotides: TGTGCCAGCAGCCGAGGACTAGGGGCCGATACGCAGTATTTT.

The CDR3 DNA reads TGTGCCAGCAGTAGAAGCTGGAGCTCCTACAATGAGCAGTTCTTC. Translation gives CASSRSWSSYNEQFF. The chain joins TRBV27 to TRBJ2-1; D gene unclear. This CDR3 is built from 15 residues. V was trimmed by 5 bases and J by 0 bases, leaving 11 bases between them. CDR1 and CDR2 from the germline V gene are MNHEY and SMNVEV (reference sequence).

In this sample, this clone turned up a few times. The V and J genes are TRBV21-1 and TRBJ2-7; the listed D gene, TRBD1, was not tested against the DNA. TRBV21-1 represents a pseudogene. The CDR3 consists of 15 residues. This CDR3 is CANRDRVLNGYEQYF. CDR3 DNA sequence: TGTGCCAACAGGGACAGGGTCCTAAACGGCTACGAGCAGTACTTC.

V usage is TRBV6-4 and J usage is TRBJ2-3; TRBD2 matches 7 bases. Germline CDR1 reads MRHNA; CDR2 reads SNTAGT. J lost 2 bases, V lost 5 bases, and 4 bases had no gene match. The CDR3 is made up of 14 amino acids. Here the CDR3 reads CASSRAGFTDTQYF. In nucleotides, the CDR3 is TGTGCCAGCAGTCGAGCGGGGTTCACAGATACGCAGTATTTT.

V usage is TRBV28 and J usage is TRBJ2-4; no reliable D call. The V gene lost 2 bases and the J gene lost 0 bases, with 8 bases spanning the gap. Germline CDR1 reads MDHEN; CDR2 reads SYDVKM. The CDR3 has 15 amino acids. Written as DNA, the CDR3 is TGTGCCAGCAGTTTACCGGGCTTAGCCAAAAACATTCAGTACTTC. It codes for CASSLPGLAKNIQYF.

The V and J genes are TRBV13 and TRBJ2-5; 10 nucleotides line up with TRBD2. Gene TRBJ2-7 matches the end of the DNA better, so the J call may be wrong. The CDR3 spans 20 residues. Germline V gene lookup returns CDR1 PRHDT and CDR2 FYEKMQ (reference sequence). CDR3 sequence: CASSFFPNSGRTPNSYEQYF. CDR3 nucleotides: TGTGCCAGCAGCTTTTTTCCCAATAGCGGGAGGACACCAAACTCCTACGAGCAGTACTTC.